This T cell receptor (beta chain) came from a study of blood T cell repertoires in COVID-19. Study-level background: Nucleic acid was either cDNA or gDNA, and it came from T cells, B-cell-depleted T cells, or PBMCs.

CDR3 length: 13 residues. J gave up 5 bases and V 1 base, and 0 bases lay outside the gene matches. Germline assignment: CDR1 SNHLY and CDR2 FYNNEI. Recruited during active infection, patients (from Seattle) were subsequently followed longitudinally. Authors' methods: Nucleated cell number was recorded as an estimate derived from reference gene primer amplification. TCRdb's table, derived via immunoSEQ multiplex PCR, lists solely in-frame clones and lacks some. The V and J calls and clone size were taken over from that table, and D and trimming were inferred from the DNA. The data hold fewer than 350,000 clones, with roughly 88% observed a single time. This clone has just a few counts. Other DNA sequences in this sample translate to the same CDR3.

Input material: peripheral blood. This sequence originates from a young woman with COVID-19, enrolled during active disease. The chain recombines TRBV2 with TRBJ2-7; 9 bases are shared with TRBD1. CDR3 protein: CASSEGTGDEQYF. The CDR3 DNA is TGTGCCAGCAGTGAAGGGACAGGGGACGAGCAGTACTTC.